Listed below are T cell receptor beta chains from one sample, sequenced in a study of technical replicates of blood from several donors. Sequencing used immunoSEQ multiplex PCR; TCRdb keeps in-frame clones, though not all of them. The sample includes approximately 66,000 clones, roughly 88% seen only once; the top ten take under 6%. The sequencing input was PBMCs. All receptors come from a human donor in good health. Some clones in this sample may be carry-over from other donors' samples. CDR3s include the opening cysteine and the closing phenylalanine or tryptophan. D genes are given only for firm matches. Clone size appears in some rows only: once, few, many, or a class for an expanded clone.

v_gene: TRBV19
abundance: .
j_gene: TRBJ1-5
d_gene: .
CDR3aa: CASTTTGDYQPQHF
CDR3nt: TGTGCCAGTACCACGACAGGAGACTATCAGCCCCAGCATTTT

v_gene: TRBV19
abundance: once
j_gene: TRBJ1-1
d_gene: .
CDR3aa: CASTIRPGGTEAFF
CDR3nt: TGTGCCAGTACGATAAGGCCGGGGGGCACTGAAGCTTTCTTT

v_gene: TRBV9
abundance: .
j_gene: TRBJ2-2
d_gene: .
CDR3aa: CASSTSIGLPGGELFF
CDR3nt: TGTGCCAGCAGCACCAGTATAGGACTGCCCGGCGGGGAGCTGTTTTTT

v_gene: TRBV14
abundance: few
j_gene: TRBJ1-1
d_gene: .
CDR3aa: CASSRDLLNTEAFF
CDR3nt: TGTGCCAGCAGCCGAGATTTATTGAACACTGAAGCTTTCTTT

v_gene: TRBV9
abundance: once
j_gene: TRBJ1-1
d_gene: TRBD1
CDR3aa: CASSDGGQGNTEAFF
CDR3nt: TGTGCCAGCAGCGACGGGGGACAGGGAAACACTGAAGCTTTCTTT

v_gene: TRBV4-2
abundance: .
j_gene: TRBJ2-4
d_gene: .
CDR3aa: CASSQEGGLSGKNIQYF
CDR3nt: TGTGCCAGCAGCCAAGAAGGAGGATTGAGTGGCAAAAACATTCAGTACTTC

v_gene: TRBV7-2
abundance: .
j_gene: TRBJ2-3
d_gene: .
CDR3aa: CASSLALGGGDTQYF
CDR3nt: TGTGCCAGCAGCTTAGCGCTGGGGGGAGGAGATACGCAGTATTTT

v_gene: TRBV19
abundance: few
j_gene: TRBJ2-7
d_gene: .
CDR3aa: CASSNTGAYEQYF
CDR3nt: TGTGCCAGTAGTAATACCGGGGCCTACGAGCAGTACTTC

v_gene: TRBV6-5
abundance: .
j_gene: TRBJ2-7
d_gene: TRBD1
CDR3aa: CASRDRSGHYEQYF
CDR3nt: TGTGCCAGCAGGGACAGGTCTGGACACTACGAGCAGTACTTC

v_gene: TRBV21-1
abundance: .
j_gene: TRBJ1-5
d_gene: .
CDR3aa: CASSNKRGCRQPQHF
CDR3nt: TGTGCCAGCAGCAATAAGAGGGGGTGCAGGCAGCCCCAGCATTTT

v_gene: TRBV19
abundance: .
j_gene: TRBJ2-5
d_gene: TRBD1
CDR3aa: CASSTDRVETQYF
CDR3nt: TGTGCCAGTAGTACGGACAGGGTGGAGACCCAGTACTTC

v_gene: TRBV2
abundance: .
j_gene: TRBJ2-5
d_gene: .
CDR3aa: CASRYGLLETQYF
CDR3nt: TGTGCCAGCAGGTACGGACTATTGGAGACCCAGTACTTC

v_gene: TRBV9
abundance: .
j_gene: TRBJ2-1
d_gene: TRBD2
CDR3aa: CASSVAGTSGGPTSYNEQFF
CDR3nt: TGTGCCAGCAGCGTAGCCGGGACTAGCGGGGGGCCTACCTCCTACAATGAGCAGTTCTTC

v_gene: TRBV30
abundance: .
j_gene: TRBJ2-3
d_gene: .
CDR3aa: CAWSQGLGAQYF
CDR3nt: TGTGCCTGGAGCCAGGGACTTGGTGCGCAGTATTTT

v_gene: TRBV23-1
abundance: .
j_gene: TRBJ1-6
d_gene: TRBD1
CDR3aa: CASSTTGTGSPLHF
CDR3nt: TGCGCCAGCAGTACGACAGGGACCGGATCACCCCTCCACTTT

v_gene: TRBV7-9
abundance: .
j_gene: TRBJ1-1
d_gene: TRBD1
CDR3aa: CASRQDRGLGDTEAFF
CDR3nt: TGTGCCAGCAGGCAGGACAGGGGGCTAGGGGACACTGAAGCTTTCTTT

v_gene: TRBV7-3
abundance: .
j_gene: TRBJ2-2
d_gene: TRBD1
CDR3aa: CASRRTGQGNTGELFF
CDR3nt: TGTGCCAGCAGAAGAACGGGACAGGGAAACACCGGGGAGCTGTTTTTT

v_gene: TRBV12-5
abundance: .
j_gene: TRBJ2-7
d_gene: TRBD1
CDR3aa: CASGLVLGTGPYEQYF
CDR3nt: TGTGCTAGTGGTTTGGTACTAGGGACAGGGCCTTACGAGCAGTACTTC

v_gene: TRBV29-1
abundance: .
j_gene: TRBJ1-2
d_gene: TRBD1
CDR3aa: CSVKDPDRGIGGYTF
CDR3nt: TGCAGCGTTAAGGACCCCGACAGGGGGATCGGTGGCTACACCTTC

v_gene: TRBV10-3
abundance: .
j_gene: TRBJ1-5
d_gene: .
CDR3aa: CAIGPGGVNQPQHF
CDR3nt: TGTGCCATCGGGCCTGGAGGGGTCAATCAGCCCCAGCATTTT

v_gene: TRBV5-4
abundance: .
j_gene: TRBJ2-7
d_gene: TRBD1
CDR3aa: CASSGRTGTSSYEQYF
CDR3nt: TGTGCCAGCAGCGGACGGACAGGGACGAGCTCCTACGAGCAGTACTTC

v_gene: TRBV7-3
abundance: .
j_gene: TRBJ2-1
d_gene: TRBD1
CDR3aa: CASTRGLPKDEQFF
CDR3nt: TGTGCCAGCACCAGGGGGTTACCTAAGGATGAGCAGTTCTTC

v_gene: TRBV5-6
abundance: once
j_gene: TRBJ1-1
d_gene: .
CDR3aa: CASSSAGRPNTEAFF
CDR3nt: TGTGCCAGCAGCTCGGCGGGACGGCCGAACACTGAAGCTTTCTTT

v_gene: TRBV5-6
abundance: .
j_gene: TRBJ1-3
d_gene: TRBD1
CDR3aa: CASSNQGGSGNTIYF
CDR3nt: TGTGCCAGCAGCAACCAGGGGGGCTCTGGAAACACCATATATTTT

v_gene: TRBV7-9
abundance: .
j_gene: TRBJ1-1
d_gene: .
CDR3aa: CASTSSGNTEAFF
CDR3nt: TGTGCCAGCACCTCTTCCGGGAACACTGAAGCTTTCTTT

v_gene: TRBV7-2
abundance: .
j_gene: TRBJ2-4
d_gene: .
CDR3aa: CASSSPPADIQYF
CDR3nt: TGTGCCAGCAGCTCCCCCCCTGCGGACATTCAGTACTTC

v_gene: TRBV7-8
abundance: .
j_gene: TRBJ1-6
d_gene: .
CDR3aa: CASSTATGSYSPLHF
CDR3nt: TGTGCCAGCAGCACTGCCACAGGGTCGTACTCACCCCTCCACTTT

v_gene: TRBV2
abundance: .
j_gene: TRBJ1-2
d_gene: .
CDR3aa: CASSDSRRANYGYTF
CDR3nt: TGTGCCAGCAGTGACTCCCGCCGAGCTAACTATGGCTACACCTTC

v_gene: TRBV6-4
abundance: .
j_gene: TRBJ2-2
d_gene: TRBD1
CDR3aa: CASSVDRKRNTGELFF
CDR3nt: TGTGCCAGCAGTGTGGACAGGAAAAGAAACACCGGGGAGCTGTTTTTT

v_gene: TRBV7-2
abundance: .
j_gene: TRBJ2-3
d_gene: TRBD2
CDR3aa: CASSRGGDTQYF
CDR3nt: TGTGCCAGCAGCCGCGGGGGAGATACGCAGTATTTT

v_gene: TRBV27
abundance: .
j_gene: TRBJ2-5
d_gene: TRBD2
CDR3aa: CASRRVAGIQETQYF
CDR3nt: TGTGCCAGCAGGAGGGTAGCGGGGATTCAAGAGACCCAGTACTTC

v_gene: TRBV29-1
abundance: .
j_gene: TRBJ2-7
d_gene: TRBD1
CDR3aa: CSVQKQGALSYEQYF
CDR3nt: TGCAGCGTCCAGAAACAGGGGGCCCTGTCGTACGAGCAGTACTTC

v_gene: TRBV20-1
abundance: .
j_gene: TRBJ2-3
d_gene: .
CDR3aa: CSAPRGDTQYF
CDR3nt: TGCAGTGCCCCCCGGGGAGATACGCAGTATTTT

v_gene: TRBV19
abundance: .
j_gene: TRBJ2-3
d_gene: TRBD2
CDR3aa: CASSQLAGGTSGDTQYF
CDR3nt: TGTGCCAGTAGTCAACTAGCGGGGGGGACCTCCGGGGATACGCAGTATTTT

v_gene: TRBV7-2
abundance: .
j_gene: TRBJ2-7
d_gene: .
CDR3aa: CASSLGLGSSYEQYF
CDR3nt: TGTGCCAGCAGCCTCGGACTGGGGAGCTCCTACGAGCAGTACTTC

v_gene: TRBV30
abundance: .
j_gene: TRBJ2-7
d_gene: .
CDR3aa: CAWSNPGAYEQYF
CDR3nt: TGTGCCTGGAGTAACCCGGGGGCCTACGAGCAGTACTTC

v_gene: TRBV4-3
abundance: .
j_gene: TRBJ1-2
d_gene: .
CDR3aa: CASSQEAQDNYGYTF
CDR3nt: TGCGCCAGCAGCCAAGAGGCCCAGGATAACTATGGCTACACCTTC

v_gene: TRBV7-3
abundance: .
j_gene: TRBJ2-3
d_gene: .
CDR3aa: CASSWGAATDTQYF
CDR3nt: TGTGCCAGCAGCTGGGGAGCAGCCACAGATACGCAGTATTTT

v_gene: TRBV6-6
abundance: .
j_gene: TRBJ2-7
d_gene: TRBD1
CDR3aa: CASSLHSGQAYEQYF
CDR3nt: TGTGCCAGCAGTCTACACTCGGGACAGGCCTACGAGCAGTACTTC

v_gene: TRBV5-3
abundance: .
j_gene: TRBJ1-4
d_gene: .
CDR3aa: CARSLDQINEKLFF
CDR3nt: TGTGCCAGAAGCTTGGATCAGATAAATGAAAAACTGTTTTTT

v_gene: TRBV6-1
abundance: .
j_gene: TRBJ2-7
d_gene: .
CDR3aa: CASSWGRLSYEQYF
CDR3nt: TGTGCCAGCAGCTGGGGCAGGCTTTCCTACGAGCAGTACTTC

v_gene: TRBV2
abundance: .
j_gene: TRBJ2-2
d_gene: .
CDR3aa: CASRETAELFF
CDR3nt: TGTGCCAGCAGGGAGACAGCTGAGCTGTTTTTT

v_gene: TRBV27
abundance: .
j_gene: TRBJ1-6
d_gene: .
CDR3aa: CASSVWLDSPLHF
CDR3nt: TGTGCCAGCAGCGTCTGGCTGGATTCACCCCTCCACTTT

v_gene: TRBV7-9
abundance: .
j_gene: TRBJ2-2
d_gene: .
CDR3aa: CASSFGGSRRADTGELFF
CDR3nt: TGTGCCAGCAGCTTCGGAGGGTCGAGGCGGGCGGACACCGGGGAGCTGTTTTTT

v_gene: TRBV7-6
abundance: .
j_gene: TRBJ2-7
d_gene: .
CDR3aa: CASSFAGTEQYF
CDR3nt: TGTGCCAGCAGCTTTGCAGGGACAGAGCAGTACTTC

v_gene: TRBV13
abundance: .
j_gene: TRBJ1-2
d_gene: .
CDR3aa: CASSLSGGYTF
CDR3nt: TGTGCCAGCAGCCTCTCAGGAGGCTACACCTTC

v_gene: TRBV30
abundance: .
j_gene: TRBJ2-1
d_gene: TRBD2
CDR3aa: CAWGTSFNEQFF
CDR3nt: TGTGCCTGGGGGACTAGCTTCAATGAGCAGTTCTTC

v_gene: TRBV7-6
abundance: .
j_gene: TRBJ2-1
d_gene: .
CDR3aa: CASSHSGGTGEQFF
CDR3nt: TGTGCCAGCAGCCATAGCGGGGGGACAGGGGAGCAGTTCTTC

v_gene: TRBV5-1
abundance: .
j_gene: TRBJ2-3
d_gene: TRBD2
CDR3aa: CASSLGSGGADTQYF
CDR3nt: TGCGCCAGCAGCTTGGGGAGCGGGGGGGCAGATACGCAGTATTTT

v_gene: TRBV19
abundance: .
j_gene: TRBJ2-1
d_gene: .
CDR3aa: CASSPYPRFEQFF
CDR3nt: TGTGCCAGTAGTCCTTACCCGAGATTTGAGCAGTTCTTC

v_gene: TRBV12-1
abundance: once
j_gene: TRBJ2-1
d_gene: .
CDR3aa: CASSFDPSGYNEQFF
CDR3nt: TGTGCCAGCAGCTTTGATCCTAGCGGCTACAATGAGCAGTTCTTC

v_gene: TRBV6-5
abundance: .
j_gene: TRBJ2-7
d_gene: TRBD2
CDR3aa: CASSYAGVGEQYF
CDR3nt: TGTGCCAGCAGTTACGCGGGGGTGGGTGAGCAGTACTTC

v_gene: TRBV6-6
abundance: .
j_gene: TRBJ2-7
d_gene: .
CDR3aa: CASLRVASGEQYF
CDR3nt: TGTGCCAGCCTCCGAGTGGCCTCGGGCGAGCAGTACTTC